This TCR beta chain was documented in a study of PD-1 blockade in classical Hodgkin lymphoma. Overall study findings and caveats: Newly diagnosed patients were said to have less baseline TCR diversity than healthy donors did. With CD4+ cells, TCR diversity rose significantly by C4D1, but not with CD8+ cells.

Germline-derived CDR1 and CDR2 are MRHNA and SNTAGT. The CDR3 loop spans 13 amino acids. The V end lost 0 bases, the J end lost 6 bases, and 7 bases lay between the germline ends. Repertoires were generated with immunoSEQ multiplex PCR, while TCRdb's copy carries only in-frame clones and drops some. This table has more than 140,000 clones, about four fifths appearing once. Comments on this clone: Its target is not known.

Every single patient, without exception, relapsed after autologous stem cell transplantation, and brentuximab vedotin exposure varied. This chain connects TRBV6-4 to TRBJ2-3, with D perhaps matching TRBD2 (6 bases). The input for sequencing was peripheral blood mononuclear cells (PBMCs), taken before the second cycle of nivolumab. This clonotype was obtained from a human donor with classical Hodgkin lymphoma. The CDR3 nucleotides read TGTGCCAGCAGTGACTCTGGGGGGGATACGCAGTATTTT. This encodes CASSDSGGDTQYF.